A selection of T cell receptor beta chains follows, all from one sample in a study of T cell repertoires in cytomegalovirus infection. Each CDR3 protein is one row after TCRdb ran MiXCR on the reads. The data hold nearly 650,000 distinct CDR3 sequences, with 24% observed a single time. Material for sequencing was CD8+ T cells from PBMCs. The receptor set was obtained from a human donor in good health (CMV status not recorded). Some clones in this sample may be carry-over from other donors' samples. CDR3s include the opening cysteine and the closing phenylalanine or tryptophan. The order of the fields is J gene, D gene, V gene, CDR3 length, clone size, CDR3 DNA, CDR3 protein. D genes are given only for firm matches. Not every row has a clone size; where given, it reads once, few, many or a size class.

J gene: TRBJ2-5; D gene: TRBD2; V gene: TRBV7-9; CDR3 length: 16; clone size: .; CDR3 DNA: TGTGCCAGCAGCTTCCCGACTAGCGGCACCCAAGAGACCCAGTACTTC; CDR3 protein: CASSFPTSGTQETQYF
J gene: TRBJ2-1; D gene: TRBD2; V gene: TRBV7-6; CDR3 length: 15; clone size: many; CDR3 DNA: TGTGCCAGCAGCTTAGGGCGGGGGGGCCGGAATGAGCAGTTCTTC; CDR3 protein: CASSLGRGGRNEQFF
J gene: TRBJ1-1; D gene: .; V gene: TRBV6-6; CDR3 length: 13; clone size: .; CDR3 DNA: TGTGCCAGCATTAAAACAACGAACACTGAAGCTTTCTTT; CDR3 protein: CASIKTTNTEAFF
J gene: TRBJ2-1; D gene: .; V gene: TRBV11-2; CDR3 length: 13; clone size: many; CDR3 DNA: TGTGCCAGCAGCTTAGGCCGGGACAATGAGCAGTTCTTC; CDR3 protein: CASSLGRDNEQFF
J gene: TRBJ2-2; D gene: .; V gene: TRBV4-1; CDR3 length: 18; clone size: .; CDR3 DNA: TGCGCCAGCAGCCAAGCCCCCCTAGGGGGGGGTCGGACCGGGGAGCTGTTTTTT; CDR3 protein: CASSQAPLGGGRTGELFF
J gene: TRBJ2-6; D gene: .; V gene: TRBV4-1; CDR3 length: 19; clone size: .; CDR3 DNA: TGCGCCAGCAGCCAAGGGGTGGGGGGTGGGGGCTCTGGGGCCAACGTCCTGACTTTC; CDR3 protein: CASSQGVGGGGSGANVLTF
J gene: TRBJ1-5; D gene: .; V gene: TRBV5-6; CDR3 length: 12; clone size: .; CDR3 DNA: TGTGCCAGCAGCTTACCGGGACGACCCCAGCATTTT; CDR3 protein: CASSLPGRPQHF
J gene: TRBJ2-4; D gene: .; V gene: TRBV10-3; CDR3 length: 13; clone size: many; CDR3 DNA: TGTGCCATCGGAAGTCGGACAGACTACATTCAGTACTTC; CDR3 protein: CAIGSRTDYIQYF
J gene: TRBJ1-5; D gene: .; V gene: TRBV6-2/TRBV6-3; CDR3 length: 11; clone size: many; CDR3 DNA: TGTGCCAGCGGGGGCAATCAGCCCCAGCATTTT; CDR3 protein: CASGGNQPQHF
J gene: TRBJ2-1; D gene: TRBD2; V gene: TRBV19; CDR3 length: 15; clone size: few; CDR3 DNA: TGTGCCAGTAGTACGAGCGGGGGGGCCAATCTTGAGCAGTTCTTC; CDR3 protein: CASSTSGGANLEQFF
J gene: TRBJ2-7; D gene: .; V gene: TRBV14; CDR3 length: 12; clone size: few; CDR3 DNA: TGTGCCAGCAGCCAAGACGCTTACGAGCAGTACTTC; CDR3 protein: CASSQDAYEQYF
J gene: TRBJ2-2; D gene: .; V gene: TRBV7-9; CDR3 length: 14; clone size: .; CDR3 DNA: TGTGCCAGCAGCCACAACTGGGGCACCGGGGAGCTGTTTTTT; CDR3 protein: CASSHNWGTGELFF
J gene: TRBJ2-5; D gene: .; V gene: TRBV7-8; CDR3 length: 14; clone size: .; CDR3 DNA: TGTGCCAGCAGTAATCCGGGGCAGGGGGAGACCCAGTACTTC; CDR3 protein: CASSNPGQGETQYF
J gene: TRBJ2-1; D gene: .; V gene: TRBV4-3; CDR3 length: 15; clone size: .; CDR3 DNA: TGCACCAGCAGCCAAGAGAAGGGGAGGAGAAATGAGCAGTTCTTC; CDR3 protein: CTSSQEKGRRNEQFF
J gene: TRBJ2-5; D gene: TRBD2; V gene: TRBV7-2; CDR3 length: 18; clone size: few; CDR3 DNA: TGTGCCAGCAGCTCCCCCGAGCTAGGCGGGGGGGCAGGAGAGACCCAGTACTTC; CDR3 protein: CASSSPELGGGAGETQYF
J gene: TRBJ1-4; D gene: .; V gene: TRBV7-6; CDR3 length: 18; clone size: many; CDR3 DNA: TGTGCCAGCAGCTTAGCTCAGGACACCGTTGCAACTAATGAAAAACTGTTTTTT; CDR3 protein: CASSLAQDTVATNEKLFF
J gene: TRBJ2-5; D gene: TRBD1; V gene: TRBV24-1; CDR3 length: 13; clone size: .; CDR3 DNA: TGTGCCACCAGTCAGGGGGTAAAAGAGACCCAGTACTTC; CDR3 protein: CATSQGVKETQYF
J gene: TRBJ2-1; D gene: .; V gene: TRBV6-5; CDR3 length: 16; clone size: .; CDR3 DNA: TGTGCCAGCAGTTACTTGGCGGGGGCCCTAAGGGATGAGCAGTTCTTC; CDR3 protein: CASSYLAGALRDEQFF
J gene: TRBJ2-1; D gene: .; V gene: TRBV27; CDR3 length: 13; clone size: .; CDR3 DNA: TGTGCCAGCAGTTTTTCGGGGTTTCGTGAGCAGTTCTTC; CDR3 protein: CASSFSGFREQFF
J gene: TRBJ2-4; D gene: TRBD1; V gene: TRBV7-8; CDR3 length: 16; clone size: many; CDR3 DNA: TGTGCCAGCAGCTTAGAGGGACAGGGGCTAAAAAACATTCAGTACTTC; CDR3 protein: CASSLEGQGLKNIQYF
J gene: TRBJ1-1; D gene: .; V gene: TRBV7-2; CDR3 length: 12; clone size: many; CDR3 DNA: TGTGCCAGCAACTTCGGAACAGGGAAGGCTTTCTTT; CDR3 protein: CASNFGTGKAFF
J gene: TRBJ2-3; D gene: .; V gene: TRBV20-1; CDR3 length: 15; clone size: .; CDR3 DNA: TGCAGTGCTAGAGAAGACGGTAGCGGCACAGATACGCAGTATTTT; CDR3 protein: CSAREDGSGTDTQYF
J gene: TRBJ2-7; D gene: .; V gene: TRBV19; CDR3 length: 12; clone size: many; CDR3 DNA: TGTGCCAGCAGTTCAGGGACCTACGAGCAGTACTTC; CDR3 protein: CASSSGTYEQYF
J gene: TRBJ1-1; D gene: .; V gene: TRBV7-2; CDR3 length: 11; clone size: many; CDR3 DNA: TGTGGCGGGGGAGAAGCGTCTGAAGCTTTCTTT; CDR3 protein: CGGGEASEAFF
J gene: TRBJ1-2; D gene: .; V gene: TRBV29-1; CDR3 length: 13; clone size: .; CDR3 DNA: TGCAGCGTTGAAGAAGAAGGGAACTATGGCTACACCTTC; CDR3 protein: CSVEEEGNYGYTF
J gene: TRBJ1-1; D gene: .; V gene: TRBV28; CDR3 length: 15; clone size: few; CDR3 DNA: TGTGCCAGCAGTTTCCCGACAGAGATGAACACTGAAGCTTTCTTT; CDR3 protein: CASSFPTEMNTEAFF
J gene: TRBJ2-1; D gene: .; V gene: TRBV28; CDR3 length: 14; clone size: .; CDR3 DNA: TGTGCCAGCAGTTCCCCGGGGCTACACTATGAGCAGTTCTTC; CDR3 protein: CASSSPGLHYEQFF
J gene: TRBJ2-1; D gene: TRBD1; V gene: TRBV5-1; CDR3 length: 15; clone size: .; CDR3 DNA: TGCGCCAGCAGCTACGGGACAGAATCCTACAATGAGCAGTTCTTC; CDR3 protein: CASSYGTESYNEQFF
J gene: TRBJ2-5; D gene: .; V gene: TRBV20-1; CDR3 length: 15; clone size: .; CDR3 DNA: TGCAGTGCTCCTATCGTACTAGAGTCTGGGGAGACCCAGTACTTC; CDR3 protein: CSAPIVLESGETQYF
J gene: TRBJ2-1; D gene: .; V gene: TRBV11-3; CDR3 length: 16; clone size: .; CDR3 DNA: TGTGCCAGCAGCCCCAGGCGGGGAGCCTCCTACAATGAGCAGTTCTTC; CDR3 protein: CASSPRRGASYNEQFF
J gene: TRBJ2-3; D gene: .; V gene: TRBV29-1; CDR3 length: 14; clone size: few; CDR3 DNA: TGCAGCGTTGCCGGACAGTTAAGGACAGATACGCAGTATTTT; CDR3 protein: CSVAGQLRTDTQYF
J gene: TRBJ2-4; D gene: .; V gene: TRBV2; CDR3 length: 12; clone size: few; CDR3 DNA: TGTGCCAGCGGGGAATTTAGAGACATTCAGTACTTC; CDR3 protein: CASGEFRDIQYF
J gene: TRBJ2-2; D gene: .; V gene: TRBV7-9; CDR3 length: 15; clone size: .; CDR3 DNA: TGTGCCAGCAGCTTAGAACTTATGGACACCGGGGAGCTGTTTTTT; CDR3 protein: CASSLELMDTGELFF
J gene: TRBJ2-1; D gene: TRBD1; V gene: TRBV14; CDR3 length: 15; clone size: .; CDR3 DNA: TGTGCCAGCAGATTGGAACAGGGGGGTTACAATGAGCAGTTCTTC; CDR3 protein: CASRLEQGGYNEQFF
J gene: TRBJ2-3; D gene: .; V gene: TRBV7-8; CDR3 length: 15; clone size: many; CDR3 DNA: TGTGCCAGCGTGATTAGCGGTGACAGCACAGATACGCAGTATTTT; CDR3 protein: CASVISGDSTDTQYF
J gene: TRBJ2-5; D gene: .; V gene: TRBV6-5; CDR3 length: 16; clone size: .; CDR3 DNA: TGTGCCAGCAGTTATTTCCACACAGGGACCGGAGAGACCCAGTACTTC; CDR3 protein: CASSYFHTGTGETQYF
J gene: TRBJ2-2; D gene: TRBD1; V gene: TRBV29-1; CDR3 length: 14; clone size: few; CDR3 DNA: TGCAGCGTTGACGGACAGGGGAACACCGGGGAGCTGTTTTTT; CDR3 protein: CSVDGQGNTGELFF
J gene: TRBJ1-5; D gene: TRBD1; V gene: TRBV19; CDR3 length: 15; clone size: few; CDR3 DNA: TGTGCCAGTAGACCCGGACAGGGGCACAGACAGCCCCAGCATTTT; CDR3 protein: CASRPGQGHRQPQHF
J gene: TRBJ1-5; D gene: .; V gene: TRBV7-9; CDR3 length: 12; clone size: many; CDR3 DNA: TGTGCCAGCAGCTTAGGTGGGGCGCCCCAGCATTTT; CDR3 protein: CASSLGGAPQHF
J gene: TRBJ2-7; D gene: .; V gene: TRBV5-1; CDR3 length: 15; clone size: .; CDR3 DNA: TGCGCCAGCAGCTTGGACAGGGTTCCTTTCTACGAGCAGTACTTC; CDR3 protein: CASSLDRVPFYEQYF
J gene: TRBJ2-5; D gene: .; V gene: TRBV18; CDR3 length: 14; clone size: .; CDR3 DNA: TGTGCCAGCTCACCACTTTCAGGCGAAGAGACCCAGTACTTC; CDR3 protein: CASSPLSGEETQYF
J gene: TRBJ1-2; D gene: .; V gene: TRBV19; CDR3 length: 16; clone size: few; CDR3 DNA: TGTGCCAGTAGTATTGGGGGCACTGGTATGAAGTATGGCTACACCTTC; CDR3 protein: CASSIGGTGMKYGYTF
J gene: TRBJ2-2; D gene: .; V gene: TRBV14; CDR3 length: 16; clone size: many; CDR3 DNA: TGTGCCAGCAGCCAAGAAGGGGACGGCGGCACCGGGGAGCTGTTTTTT; CDR3 protein: CASSQEGDGGTGELFF
J gene: TRBJ2-6; D gene: .; V gene: TRBV20-1; CDR3 length: 14; clone size: few; CDR3 DNA: TGCAGTGCCCCCACTAGGTCTGGGGCCAACGTCCTGACTTTC; CDR3 protein: CSAPTRSGANVLTF
J gene: TRBJ1-1; D gene: TRBD1; V gene: TRBV29-1; CDR3 length: 11; clone size: few; CDR3 DNA: TGCAGCGTCAAGAGGGACAGGCGGGCTTTCTTT; CDR3 protein: CSVKRDRRAFF
J gene: TRBJ2-3; D gene: TRBD1; V gene: TRBV28; CDR3 length: 16; clone size: .; CDR3 DNA: TGTGCCAGCAGTCCCTGGACAGGGAAGTCCGCAGATACGCAGTATTTT; CDR3 protein: CASSPWTGKSADTQYF
J gene: TRBJ2-2; D gene: TRBD1; V gene: TRBV28; CDR3 length: 13; clone size: .; CDR3 DNA: TGTGCCACCACAGGGGTGTGGACCGGGGAGCTGTTTTTT; CDR3 protein: CATTGVWTGELFF
J gene: TRBJ1-3; D gene: TRBD1; V gene: TRBV4-1; CDR3 length: 20; clone size: many; CDR3 DNA: TGCGCCAGCAGCCAAGTGAAGATCCCGGGACAGCTAGATATTCGAAACACCATATATTTT; CDR3 protein: CASSQVKIPGQLDIRNTIYF
J gene: TRBJ1-1; D gene: .; V gene: TRBV28; CDR3 length: 12; clone size: .; CDR3 DNA: TGTGCAGGGGGGGCAGCTAACACTGAAGCTTTCTTT; CDR3 protein: CAGGAANTEAFF
J gene: TRBJ2-1; D gene: TRBD1; V gene: TRBV2; CDR3 length: 15; clone size: .; CDR3 DNA: TGTGCCAGCAGTGGGGTCGGACAGGGACCGAATGAGCAGTTCTTC; CDR3 protein: CASSGVGQGPNEQFF
J gene: TRBJ1-1; D gene: .; V gene: TRBV5-1; CDR3 length: 16; clone size: .; CDR3 DNA: TGCGCCAGCAGCTTCGGTTATAGGCAGAGGAACACTGAAGCTTTCTTT; CDR3 protein: CASSFGYRQRNTEAFF
J gene: TRBJ1-1; D gene: .; V gene: TRBV27; CDR3 length: 13; clone size: .; CDR3 DNA: TGTGCAAGCAGTTTAGAAGTATACACTGAAGCTTTCTTT; CDR3 protein: CASSLEVYTEAFF
J gene: TRBJ2-3; D gene: .; V gene: TRBV25-1; CDR3 length: 15; clone size: .; CDR3 DNA: TGTGCCAGCATCCCTGGGCGGGGCAGCACAGATACGCAGTATTTT; CDR3 protein: CASIPGRGSTDTQYF
J gene: TRBJ2-1; D gene: TRBD2; V gene: TRBV14; CDR3 length: 18; clone size: few; CDR3 DNA: TGTGCCAGCAGCCAAGAGATAGCGGGGGCGAGCTCCTACAATGAGCAGTTCTTC; CDR3 protein: CASSQEIAGASSYNEQFF
J gene: TRBJ2-1; D gene: TRBD1; V gene: TRBV7-2; CDR3 length: 15; clone size: many; CDR3 DNA: TGTGCCAGCAGCTCAGGACAGGGAGTTTACAATGAGCAGTTCTTC; CDR3 protein: CASSSGQGVYNEQFF
J gene: TRBJ2-5; D gene: .; V gene: TRBV5-1; CDR3 length: 14; clone size: many; CDR3 DNA: TGCGCCAGCAGCTTGTCCGTCGGCCAAGAGACCCAGTACTTC; CDR3 protein: CASSLSVGQETQYF
J gene: TRBJ2-1; D gene: .; V gene: TRBV19; CDR3 length: 14; clone size: few; CDR3 DNA: TGTGCCAGTTCAGTCGCCACCGTCTACAATGAGCAGTTCTTC; CDR3 protein: CASSVATVYNEQFF
J gene: TRBJ1-1; D gene: TRBD1; V gene: TRBV7-2; CDR3 length: 15; clone size: many; CDR3 DNA: TGTGCCAGCAGCTTACTGGGGACAGCGAACACTGAAGCTTTCTTT; CDR3 protein: CASSLLGTANTEAFF